This T cell receptor (beta chain) originates from a study of cytomegalovirus exposure and HLA in healthy donors. Study-wide results and limits: In a later analysis, across HLA loci, associated TCR counts were highest for DRB1, lowest for HLA-C. In presence/absence analyses, roughly uniform sequencing depth across donors was assumed.

The donors gave bone marrow, and they were healthy. In the PCR, 60 Vbeta and 13 Jbeta primers were used. Clones were sequenced by immunoSEQ multiplex PCR, and TCRdb holds only the in-frame ones, with some missing. The sample contains approximately 110,000 clones, less than 85% of which appear only once. Germline V gene lookup returns CDR1 MNHEY and CDR2 SMNVEV (reference sequence). Trimming pared 3 bases from V and 7 bases from J, leaving 21 bases between. This CDR3 has 16 residues. To note about this clone: Its matching antigen is unknown.

This TCR was recovered from a woman aged 40 to 50 in good health and CMV-seronegative. The J gene is TRBJ2-5, the V gene TRBV27; D perhaps matches TRBD1 (5 bases). The source material was PBMCs. This CDR3 is CASSLSRQSAWVTQYF. The CDR3 region has the DNA TGTGCCAGCAGTTTGTCTCGACAGTCGGCATGGGTGACCCAGTACTTC.